This is a list of T cell receptor beta chains from one sample in a study of T-cell reconstitution after alpha-beta-depleted transplantation in children. MiXCR, applied by TCRdb to the PCR reads, yields one record per CDR3 protein. The table records roughly 200,000 distinct CDR3 sequences, about 14% of them present only once. This specimen was PBMCs from the stem cell graft donor, taken from the stem cell graft. Every receptor here comes from a human donor who donated a stem cell graft to a child with acute lymphoblastic leukemia. Both conserved end residues are part of each CDR3. The order of the fields is V gene, CDR3 protein.

V gene: TRBV12-3/TRBV12-4; CDR3 protein: CASSLPGDEQFF
V gene: TRBV15; CDR3 protein: CATSPERAGGPANEQFF
V gene: TRBV12-3/TRBV12-4; CDR3 protein: CASSLVGMGAPSGRVNEQFF
V gene: TRBV5-1; CDR3 protein: CASSSDRGREQFF
V gene: TRBV20-1; CDR3 protein: CSARGQIATDEQFF
V gene: TRBV11-1; CDR3 protein: CASSHRSGRGSDTQYF
V gene: TRBV29-1; CDR3 protein: CSVTRDRVVVCSGANVLTF
V gene: TRBV9; CDR3 protein: CASSVEMGETQYF
V gene: TRBV7-2; CDR3 protein: CASSAGPSSGELFF
V gene: TRBV12-3/TRBV12-4; CDR3 protein: CASSSTGFEQYF
V gene: TRBV2; CDR3 protein: CAISSAGLAALSTDTQYF
V gene: TRBV20-1; CDR3 protein: CSAETGGNSPLHF
V gene: TRBV20-1; CDR3 protein: CSARDGGRALGTGELFF
V gene: TRBV12-3/TRBV12-4; CDR3 protein: CASSFLAAGPYEQYF
V gene: TRBV20-1; CDR3 protein: CSAETGADSNQPQHF
V gene: TRBV19; CDR3 protein: CASSGHMLKTTDTQYF
V gene: TRBV11-3; CDR3 protein: CASSLDAGMNTEAFF
V gene: TRBV5-1; CDR3 protein: CASSNPGPTNEKLFF
V gene: TRBV5-1; CDR3 protein: CASKIAGGPYEQYF
V gene: TRBV12-3/TRBV12-4; CDR3 protein: CASNPTGGGDTQYF
V gene: TRBV6-8; CDR3 protein: CASSSLVFNEQFF
V gene: TRBV15; CDR3 protein: CATSGTGTTRGANVLTF
V gene: TRBV12-3/TRBV12-4; CDR3 protein: CASSERTGGRTEAFF
V gene: TRBV20-1; CDR3 protein: CSANYRVNTEAFF
V gene: TRBV2; CDR3 protein: CASSEEDREKQFF
V gene: TRBV29-1; CDR3 protein: CSVAGQDKIGAFF
V gene: TRBV27; CDR3 protein: CASSRLARQGGYTGELFF
V gene: TRBV4-1; CDR3 protein: CASSQIRGNQPQHF
V gene: TRBV12-3/TRBV12-4; CDR3 protein: CASSTDRGNQPQHF
V gene: TRBV6-5; CDR3 protein: CASSSPPGQGDGYTF
V gene: TRBV20-1; CDR3 protein: CSASPTDHPYEQYF
V gene: TRBV4-2; CDR3 protein: CASSQLTAGGKSDTQYF
V gene: TRBV4-1; CDR3 protein: CASSHVAPSQSGNTIYF
V gene: TRBV3-1; CDR3 protein: CASSQATGLSATQYF
V gene: TRBV3-1; CDR3 protein: CASSQDEGTSGTSYNEQFF
V gene: TRBV12-3/TRBV12-4; CDR3 protein: CASTPGLASVHEQYF
V gene: TRBV4-2; CDR3 protein: CASSPLDGRSTDTQYF
V gene: TRBV20-1; CDR3 protein: CSAHLGGARERGETQYF
V gene: TRBV9; CDR3 protein: CASSVVPVTEAFF
V gene: TRBV12-3/TRBV12-4; CDR3 protein: CASRDGTVRNTEAFF
V gene: TRBV7-9; CDR3 protein: CASRQFPTSANTEAFF
V gene: TRBV5-1; CDR3 protein: CASSGVIAGIESGELFF
V gene: TRBV7-9; CDR3 protein: CASSFRSSSYEQYF
V gene: TRBV11-2; CDR3 protein: CASSRGLAGGPPDTQYF
V gene: TRBV6-5; CDR3 protein: CASSLSGTNTGELFF
V gene: TRBV9; CDR3 protein: CASSAWDRGESPLHF
V gene: TRBV7-2; CDR3 protein: CASSSRTSGRDLQFF
V gene: TRBV5-1; CDR3 protein: CASSLGGSGQFF
V gene: TRBV5-1; CDR3 protein: CASRYTSSEQFF
V gene: TRBV7-9; CDR3 protein: CASSPGTNYNTGELFF
V gene: TRBV5-1; CDR3 protein: CASSSGLVRNTGELFF